This TCR beta chain is from a study of T cell changes during pregnancy in multiple sclerosis. This clone was seen once. Profiling relied on immunoSEQ multiplex PCR, and the TCRdb table lists in-frame clones only, not all of them. The sample lists approximately 40,000 clones, around 89% occurring once. The CDR3 is 14 residues long. Germline V CDR1 and CDR2: LNHDA, SQIVND (reference sequence). The V end lost 5 bases, the J end lost 3 bases, and 13 bases lay between the germline ends. The genes are TRBV19 and TRBJ1-1; weak D call: TRBD1 (6 bases). The receptor was derived from a female donor with multiple sclerosis, enrolled in a pregnancy study. Specimen: CD4+ T cells from peripheral blood mononuclear cells, collected in the first trimester of pregnancy. The DNA for the CDR3 is TGTGCCAGTAGTCGCGCAGGGGCGGACACTGAAGCTTTCTTT. This codes for CASSRAGADTEAFF.